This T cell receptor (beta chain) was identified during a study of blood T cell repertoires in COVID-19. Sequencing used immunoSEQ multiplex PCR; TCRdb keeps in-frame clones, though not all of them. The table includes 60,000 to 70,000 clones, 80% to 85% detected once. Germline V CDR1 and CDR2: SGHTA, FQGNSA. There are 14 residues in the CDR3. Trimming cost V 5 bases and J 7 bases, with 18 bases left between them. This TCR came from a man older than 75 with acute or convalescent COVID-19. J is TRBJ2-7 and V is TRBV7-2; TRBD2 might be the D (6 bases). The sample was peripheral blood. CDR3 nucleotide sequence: TGTGCCAGCAGCGGAGGAGGGGCAGTTCGAGAGCAGTACTTC. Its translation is CASSGGGAVREQYF.